These T cell receptor beta chains were read from a single sample in a study of regulatory T cells in long-lasting Graves disease. Each CDR3 protein is one row after TCRdb ran MiXCR on the multiplex PCR reads. The sample records under 450,000 distinct CDR3 sequences, 12% being singletons. These data also formed part of another study, on T cells in Graves' hyperthyroidism and ophthalmopathy.

The material sequenced was peripheral blood mononuclear cells (PBMCs), taken at new diagnosis, from a patient treated with antithyroid drugs. These receptors originate from a woman under 30 with Graves disease. Both conserved end residues are part of each CDR3. The D gene is left open where the match is weak. The listing skips clone size in some rows; elsewhere it reads once, few, many or a size class.

clone size	D gene	V gene	J gene	CDR3 DNA	CDR3 protein
many	.	TRBV28	TRBJ2-2	TGTGCCAGCACGTCTCCTTCGAACACCGGGGAGCTGTTTTTT	CASTSPSNTGELFF
many	.	TRBV3-1	TRBJ2-5	TGTGCCAGCAGTCACAGGAGACAGTTACAAGAGACCCAGTACTTC	CASSHRRQLQETQYF
.	TRBD1	TRBV19	TRBJ2-2	TGTGCCAGTAACCCGACAGGGGGCTATACCGGGGAGCTGTTTTTT	CASNPTGGYTGELFF
many	.	TRBV24-1	TRBJ2-2	TGTGCCACCAGTGATTTCGGAAGGTATGGCACCGGGGAGCTGTTTTTT	CATSDFGRYGTGELFF
.	.	TRBV7-3	TRBJ1-3	TGTGCCAGCAGCTTTTTGCGGCTGCGAGGGATCCCCCTTAGGACTGGAAACACCACATATTTT	CASSFLRLRGIPLRTGNTTYF
many	TRBD1	TRBV30	TRBJ2-1	TGTGCCTGGAGTAGAGACAGGGTCGATGAGCAGTTCTTC	CAWSRDRVDEQFF
many	TRBD2	TRBV20-1	TRBJ2-1	TGCAGTGGGCGAGGTTTCGGGGGGTCTTACAATGAGCAGTTCTTC	CSGRGFGGSYNEQFF
many	TRBD2	TRBV7-2	TRBJ2-7	TGTGCCAGCAGCTTACTAGCGGGAGTCTACGAGCAGTACTTC	CASSLLAGVYEQYF
many	TRBD1	TRBV6-1	TRBJ2-1	TGTGCCAGCACGCGCATAGGGACAGGGCAACAGTTCTTC	CASTRIGTGQQFF
many	.	TRBV7-7	TRBJ2-5	TGTGCTAGCAGCTTCCCCTACAGAAGAGGAGAGACCCAGTACTTC	CASSFPYRRGETQYF
few	TRBD1	TRBV28	TRBJ1-2	TGTGCCAGCAGTTTACAGGACAGGGTTAACTATGGCTACACCTTC	CASSLQDRVNYGYTF
.	.	TRBV2	TRBJ1-1	TGTGCCAGCACGCCGCTGAACACTGAAGCTTTCTTT	CASTPLNTEAFF
many	TRBD2	TRBV30	TRBJ2-4	TGTGCCTCTACTAGCGGCAAAAACATTCAGTACTTC	CASTSGKNIQYF
few	TRBD2	TRBV3-1	TRBJ2-2	TGTGCCAGCAGCCAAGAAACTAGCGGGGGTCCGAACACCGGGGAGCTGTTTTTT	CASSQETSGGPNTGELFF
few	.	TRBV19	TRBJ1-2	TGTGCCAGTAGTACTTATATACAGGAAGCCGATTATGGCTACACCTTC	CASSTYIQEADYGYTF
many	.	TRBV6-1	TRBJ2-2	TGTGCCAGCAGACCTGGGGAGAGGGCCACCGGGGAGCTGTTTTTT	CASRPGERATGELFF
many	TRBD1	TRBV27	TRBJ1-3	TGTGCCAGCAGTCCCCGGACAGGTTATGCTGGAAACACCATATATTTT	CASSPRTGYAGNTIYF
many	.	TRBV12-3/TRBV12-4	TRBJ1-5	TGTGCCAGCAGTTTACTGGGAACTTTCCAGCCCCAGCATTTT	CASSLLGTFQPQHF
.	TRBD2	TRBV5-1	TRBJ2-1	TGCGCCAGCAGAGTAGCGGGATTTGGCAATGAGCAGTTCTTC	CASRVAGFGNEQFF
.	.	TRBV29-1	TRBJ2-5	TGCAGCGTTGCACGTTTTTTTTTGGAGACCCAGTACTTC	CSVARFFLETQYF
few	.	TRBV2	TRBJ2-4	TGTGCCAGCAGCAAAAGTTTAGCCAAAAACATTCAGTACTTC	CASSKSLAKNIQYF
.	.	TRBV4-1	TRBJ2-4	TGCGCCAGCAGCCAAATCGGGAGAAAAAACATTCAGTACTTC	CASSQIGRKNIQYF
.	.	TRBV6-6	TRBJ1-5	TGTGCCAGCAGTTACTCGACCCCACGAAGAGGCAATCAGCCCCAGCATTTT	CASSYSTPRRGNQPQHF
few	.	TRBV5-6	TRBJ1-2	TGTGCCAGCAGGGCTTGGGGGAGCTATGGCTACACCTTC	CASRAWGSYGYTF
many	.	TRBV28	TRBJ1-5	TGTGGCAATAGAGAAGTTTGGCCCCCGATGGGAGGCCCTCAGCCCCAGCATTTT	CGNREVWPPMGGPQPQHF